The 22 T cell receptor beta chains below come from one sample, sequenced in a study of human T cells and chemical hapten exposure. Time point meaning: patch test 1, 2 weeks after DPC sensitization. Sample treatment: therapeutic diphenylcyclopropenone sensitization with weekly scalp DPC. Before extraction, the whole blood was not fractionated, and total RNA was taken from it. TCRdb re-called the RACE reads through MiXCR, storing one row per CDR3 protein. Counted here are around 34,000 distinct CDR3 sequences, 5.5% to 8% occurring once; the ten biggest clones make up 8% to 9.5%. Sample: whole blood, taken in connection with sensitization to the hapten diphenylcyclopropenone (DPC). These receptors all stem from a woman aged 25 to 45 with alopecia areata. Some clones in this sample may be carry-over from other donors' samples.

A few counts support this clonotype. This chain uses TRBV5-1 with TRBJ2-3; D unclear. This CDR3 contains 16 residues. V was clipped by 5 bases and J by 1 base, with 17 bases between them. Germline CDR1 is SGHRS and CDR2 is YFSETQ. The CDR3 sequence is CASSLIGVGGTDTQYF. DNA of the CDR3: TGCGCCAGCAGTTTAATAGGAGTGGGTGGCACAGATACGCAGTATTTT.

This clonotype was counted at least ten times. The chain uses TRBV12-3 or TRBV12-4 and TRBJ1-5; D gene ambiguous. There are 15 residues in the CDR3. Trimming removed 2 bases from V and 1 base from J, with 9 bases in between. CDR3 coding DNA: TGTGCCAGCAGTTTACAGGCTGGAAGCAATCAGCCCCAGCATTTT. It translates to CASSLQAGSNQPQHF.

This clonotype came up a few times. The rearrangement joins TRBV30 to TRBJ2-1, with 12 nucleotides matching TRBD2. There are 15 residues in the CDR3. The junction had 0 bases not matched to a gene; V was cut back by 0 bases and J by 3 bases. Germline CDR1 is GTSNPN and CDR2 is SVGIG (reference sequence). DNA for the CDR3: TGTGCCTGGAGTGTACTAGCGGGGGGCTACAATGAGCAGTTCTTC. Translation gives CAWSVLAGGYNEQFF. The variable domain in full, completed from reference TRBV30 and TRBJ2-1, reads SQTIHQWPATLVQPVGSPLSLECTVEGTSNPNLYWYRQAAGRGLQLLFYSVGIGQISSEVPQNLSASRPQDRQFILSSKKLLLSDSGFYLCAWSVLAGGYNEQFFGPGTRLTVL.

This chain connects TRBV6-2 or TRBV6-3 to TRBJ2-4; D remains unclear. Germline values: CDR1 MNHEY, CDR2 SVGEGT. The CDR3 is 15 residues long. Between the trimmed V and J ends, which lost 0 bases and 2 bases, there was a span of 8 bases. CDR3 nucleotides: TGTGCCAGCAGTTACTCGATAGCAACCAAAAACATTCAGTACTTC. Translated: CASSYSIATKNIQYF.

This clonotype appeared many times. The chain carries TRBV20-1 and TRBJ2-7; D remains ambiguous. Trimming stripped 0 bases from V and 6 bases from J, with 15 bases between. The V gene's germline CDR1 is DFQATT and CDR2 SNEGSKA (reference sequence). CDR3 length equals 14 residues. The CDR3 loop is CSARDLSSTLEQYF. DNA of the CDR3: TGCAGTGCTAGAGATCTGAGCAGTACCCTCGAGCAGTACTTC.

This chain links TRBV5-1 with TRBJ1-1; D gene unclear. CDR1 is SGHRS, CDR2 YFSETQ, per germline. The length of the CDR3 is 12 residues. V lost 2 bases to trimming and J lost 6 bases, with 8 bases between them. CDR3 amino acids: CASSLGRAEAFF. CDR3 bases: TGCGCCAGCAGCTTAGGGAGAGCTGAAGCTTTCTTT.

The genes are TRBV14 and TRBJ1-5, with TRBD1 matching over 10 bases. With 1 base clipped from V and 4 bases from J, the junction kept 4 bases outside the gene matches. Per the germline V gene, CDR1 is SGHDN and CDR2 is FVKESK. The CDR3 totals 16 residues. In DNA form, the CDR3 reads TGTGCCAGCAGCCAAGGACGGGACAGGGGTAATCAGCCCCAGCATTTT. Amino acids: CASSQGRDRGNQPQHF.

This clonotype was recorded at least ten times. CDR3 DNA sequence: TGTGCCAGCAGCTCATATGTGGGACCTCGAGCCACTGAAGCTTTCTTT. Its protein product is CASSSYVGPRATEAFF. The chain carries TRBV7-9 and TRBJ1-1, with D possibly TRBD1 on 5 matching bases. The V end lost 4 bases, the J end lost 4 bases, and 19 bases lay between the germline ends. CDR1 SEHNR and CDR2 FQNEAQ come from the germline V gene (reference sequence). The CDR3 covers 16 residues.

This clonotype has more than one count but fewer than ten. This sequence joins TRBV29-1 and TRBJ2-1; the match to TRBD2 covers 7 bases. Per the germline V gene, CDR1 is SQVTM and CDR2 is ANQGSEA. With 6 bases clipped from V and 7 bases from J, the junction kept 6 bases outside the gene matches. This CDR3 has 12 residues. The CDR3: CSVRGSGNEQFF. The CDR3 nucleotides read TGCAGCGTCCGCGGGAGTGGGAATGAGCAGTTCTTC.

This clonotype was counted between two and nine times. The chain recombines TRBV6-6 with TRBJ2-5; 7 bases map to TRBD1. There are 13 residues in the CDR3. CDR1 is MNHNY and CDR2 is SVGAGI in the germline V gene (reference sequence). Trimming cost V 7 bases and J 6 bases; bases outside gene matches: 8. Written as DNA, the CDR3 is TGTGCCAGCACTCCACAGGGGTACCAGACCCAGTACTTC. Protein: CASTPQGYQTQYF.

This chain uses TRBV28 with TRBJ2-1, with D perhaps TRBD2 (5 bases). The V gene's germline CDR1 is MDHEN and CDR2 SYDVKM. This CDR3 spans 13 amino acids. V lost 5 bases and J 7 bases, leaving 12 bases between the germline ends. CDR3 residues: CASSARPGNEQFF. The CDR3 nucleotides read TGTGCCAGCAGTGCCAGACCGGGGAATGAGCAGTTCTTC.

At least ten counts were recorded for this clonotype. The CDR3 DNA reads TGCAGCGCAAAGTTGGGGTTTAGTATACCCGACGACACTGAAGCTTTCTTT. Its translation: CSAKLGFSIPDDTEAFF. V is TRBV29-1 and J is TRBJ1-1, with D hard to call. Trimming left V 7 bases short and J 3 bases short, with 27 bases between. The CDR3 spans 17 residues. Germline V gene data show CDR1 as SQVTM and CDR2 as ANQGSEA.

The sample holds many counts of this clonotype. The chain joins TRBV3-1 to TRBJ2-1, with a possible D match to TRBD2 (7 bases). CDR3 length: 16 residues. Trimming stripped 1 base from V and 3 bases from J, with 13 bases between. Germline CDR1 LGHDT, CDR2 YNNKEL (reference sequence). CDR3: CASSQGGGGVYNEQFF. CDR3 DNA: TGTGCCAGCAGCCAAGGAGGGGGGGGAGTCTACAATGAGCAGTTCTTC.

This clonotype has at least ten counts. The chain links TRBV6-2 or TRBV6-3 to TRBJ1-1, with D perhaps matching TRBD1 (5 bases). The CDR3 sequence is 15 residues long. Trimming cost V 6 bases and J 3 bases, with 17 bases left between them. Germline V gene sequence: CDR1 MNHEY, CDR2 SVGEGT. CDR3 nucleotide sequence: TGTGCCAGCAGATACCCTCCTGTGGGGGACACTGAAGCTTTCTTT. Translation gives CASRYPPVGDTEAFF.

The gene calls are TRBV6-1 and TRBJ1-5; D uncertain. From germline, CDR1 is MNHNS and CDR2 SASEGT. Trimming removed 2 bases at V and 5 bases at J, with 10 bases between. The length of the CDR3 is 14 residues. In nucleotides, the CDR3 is TGTGCCAGCAGTGAATCGGGCAGACATCAGCCCCAGCATTTT. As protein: CASSESGRHQPQHF.

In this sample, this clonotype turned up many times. In DNA, the CDR3 is TGTGCCAGCAGCGTAGCCCGGGACAGGGATTACAATGAGCAGTTCTTC. Amino acid sequence: CASSVARDRDYNEQFF. The rearrangement joins TRBV9 to TRBJ2-1, with 9 nucleotides matching TRBD1. CDR1 and CDR2 (germline): SGDLS, YYNGEE. The CDR3 contains 16 residues. The J segment lost 4 bases and the V segment lost 0 bases, leaving 5 bases of the junction unmatched.

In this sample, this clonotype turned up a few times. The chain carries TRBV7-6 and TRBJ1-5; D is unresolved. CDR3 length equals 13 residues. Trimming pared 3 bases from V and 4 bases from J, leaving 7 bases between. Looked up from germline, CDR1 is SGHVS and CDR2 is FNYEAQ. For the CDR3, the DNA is TGTGCCAGCAGCTTCTCGGATAATCAGCCCCAGCATTTT. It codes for CASSFSDNQPQHF.

CDR3 nucleotides: TGCAGTGTGGAGAACAGGGGGCTGGAGCAGTACTTC. This codes for CSVENRGLEQYF. The chain has TRBV20-1 and TRBJ2-7, with TRBD1 matching over 9 bases. The V gene's germline CDR1 is DFQATT and CDR2 SNEGSKA (reference sequence). V was clipped by 7 bases and J by 7 bases; unmatched bases: 8. The CDR3 loop spans 12 amino acids.

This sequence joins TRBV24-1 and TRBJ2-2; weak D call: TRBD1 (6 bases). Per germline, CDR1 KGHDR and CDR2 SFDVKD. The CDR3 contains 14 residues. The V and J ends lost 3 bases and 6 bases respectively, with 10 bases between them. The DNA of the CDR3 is TGTGCCACCAGTGATACAGGGAAGGCCGGGGAGCTGTTTTTT. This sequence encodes CATSDTGKAGELFF.

This CDR3 is CAWGASGNTIYF. Written as DNA, the CDR3 is TGTGCCTGGGGAGCCTCTGGAAACACCATATATTTT. The chain carries TRBV30 and TRBJ1-3; D is uncertain. V lost 5 bases and J lost 0, with 5 bases in between. The germline V gene encodes CDR1 GTSNPN and CDR2 SVGIG (reference sequence). The length of the CDR3 is 12 residues. The full variable domain, with the rest looked up from reference TRBV30 and TRBJ1-3, is SQTIHQWPATLVQPVGSPLSLECTVEGTSNPNLYWYRQAAGRGLQLLFYSVGIGQISSEVPQNLSASRPQDRQFILSSKKLLLSDSGFYLCAWGASGNTIYFGEGSWLTVV.

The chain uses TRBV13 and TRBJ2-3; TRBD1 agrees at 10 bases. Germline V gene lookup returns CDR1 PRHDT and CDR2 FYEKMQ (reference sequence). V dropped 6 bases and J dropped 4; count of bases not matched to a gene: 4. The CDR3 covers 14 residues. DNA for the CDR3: TGTGCCAGCAGGGGGACAGGGGAGGCAGATACGCAGTATTTT. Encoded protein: CASRGTGEADTQYF.

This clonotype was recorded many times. This chain's CDR3 is CSARAWDRNSPLHF. The CDR3 DNA is TGCAGTGCTAGAGCCTGGGACAGGAATTCACCCCTCCACTTT. The V gene is TRBV20-1, the J gene TRBJ1-6, with 8 bases identical to TRBD1. The CDR3 runs to 14 residues. The J segment lost 7 bases and the V segment lost 1 base, leaving 3 bases of the junction unmatched. Germline V CDR1 and CDR2: DFQATT, SNEGSKA (reference sequence).